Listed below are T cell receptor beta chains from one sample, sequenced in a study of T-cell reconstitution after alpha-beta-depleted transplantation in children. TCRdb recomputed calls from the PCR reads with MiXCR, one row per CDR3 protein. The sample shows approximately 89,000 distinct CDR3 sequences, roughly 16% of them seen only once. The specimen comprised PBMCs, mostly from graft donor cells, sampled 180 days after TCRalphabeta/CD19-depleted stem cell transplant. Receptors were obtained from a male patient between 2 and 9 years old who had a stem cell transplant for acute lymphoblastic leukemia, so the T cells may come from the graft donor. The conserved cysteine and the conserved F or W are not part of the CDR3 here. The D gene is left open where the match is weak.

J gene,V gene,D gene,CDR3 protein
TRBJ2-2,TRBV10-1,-,ASRRGRVSQVTGELF
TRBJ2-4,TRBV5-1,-,ASSLGVAGSTNIQY
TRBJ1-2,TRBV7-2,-,ASSWDQVNYGYT
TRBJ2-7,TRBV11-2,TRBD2,ASSYRGLEVYEQY
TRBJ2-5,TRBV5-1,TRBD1,ASRQGTYRETQY
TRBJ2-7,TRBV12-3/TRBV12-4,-,ASSLEGSSYEQY
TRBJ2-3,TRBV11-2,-,ASSPWGVPGFSTDTQY
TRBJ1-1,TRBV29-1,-,SAAWVSEAF
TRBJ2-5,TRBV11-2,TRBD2,ASSLDGLVRETQY
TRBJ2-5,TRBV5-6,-,ASSLITPTQETQY
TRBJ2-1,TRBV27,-,ASSPNWLAIEQF
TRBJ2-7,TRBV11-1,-,ASTPTFQGRKAPYEQY
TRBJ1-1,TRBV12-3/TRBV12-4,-,ASSAGLLILNGEKAF
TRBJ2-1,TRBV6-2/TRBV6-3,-,ASSSHSPASPYNEQF
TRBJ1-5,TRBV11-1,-,ASSLFGRLVRLSNQPQH
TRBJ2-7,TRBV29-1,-,SVDTDYEQY
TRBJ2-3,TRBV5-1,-,ASTRTTLSTDTQY
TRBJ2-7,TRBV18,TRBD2,ASSPLGLAGTGYEQY
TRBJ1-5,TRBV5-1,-,ASSLYFGGAHRNSNQPQH
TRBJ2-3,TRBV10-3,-,AISTTDTQY
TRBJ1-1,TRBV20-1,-,SASGLTNTEAF
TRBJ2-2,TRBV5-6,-,ASRVRSGAYFANTGELF
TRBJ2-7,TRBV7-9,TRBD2,ASSSATSGVLHEQY
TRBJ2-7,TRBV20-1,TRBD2,SARGGTRVHEQY
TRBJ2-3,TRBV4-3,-,ASSQDSGSDTQY
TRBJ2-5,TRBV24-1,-,ATSEAGAGLETQY
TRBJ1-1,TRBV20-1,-,SAQQEGTEAF
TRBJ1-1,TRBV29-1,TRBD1,SVEAQGGTEAF
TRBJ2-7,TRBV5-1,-,ASSVTELNYEQY
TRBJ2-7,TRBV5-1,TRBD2,ASSLTSGGLYEQY
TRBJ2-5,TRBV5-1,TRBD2,ASALTGGVDETQY
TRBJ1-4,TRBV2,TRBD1,ASSEKKGTVFGKLF
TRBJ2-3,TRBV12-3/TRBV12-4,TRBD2,ASSPGLAEFTDTQY
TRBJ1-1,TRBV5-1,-,ASSLESEEAF
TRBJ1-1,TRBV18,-,ASSPSGEGRNTEAF
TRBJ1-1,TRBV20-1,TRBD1,SARDPGRGLVAEAF
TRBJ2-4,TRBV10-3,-,AISEDDASRDIQY
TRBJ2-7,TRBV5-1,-,ASSLYPGGYEQY
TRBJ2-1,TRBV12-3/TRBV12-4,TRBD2,ASGTSGGARDEQF
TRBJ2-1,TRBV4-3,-,ASSQDRISSSYNEQF
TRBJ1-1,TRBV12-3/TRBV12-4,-,ASTITGREAF
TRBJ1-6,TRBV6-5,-,ASSYHLDSGSPLH
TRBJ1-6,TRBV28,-,ASSQPPLH
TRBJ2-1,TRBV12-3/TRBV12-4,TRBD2,ASSLGRGTIYNEQF
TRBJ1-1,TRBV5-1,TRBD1,ASSFGQGLNTEAF
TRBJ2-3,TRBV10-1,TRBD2,ASSEGGGAADTQY
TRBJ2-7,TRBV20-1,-,SANREPWGQY
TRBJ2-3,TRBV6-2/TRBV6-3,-,ASIFGGASDTQY
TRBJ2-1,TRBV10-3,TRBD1,AIRTTGIQPLSSYNEQF
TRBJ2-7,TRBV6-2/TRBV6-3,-,ASSYRQAFEQY
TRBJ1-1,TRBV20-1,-,SARTQRVEAEAF
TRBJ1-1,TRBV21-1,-,ASSNRSPGPMNTEAF
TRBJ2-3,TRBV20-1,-,SASFLSGLPDTQY
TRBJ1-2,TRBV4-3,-,ASSQGSGLANYGYT
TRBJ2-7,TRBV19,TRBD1,ATGQPYEQY